What follows describes a single T cell receptor beta chain. Its antigen is currently unknown. The PCR made use of 60 Vbeta and 13 Jbeta primers. Using immunoSEQ multiplex PCR, the repertoire was profiled, and TCRdb retains in-frame clones only, with some absent. The sample has about 170,000 clones; roughly 79% are singletons. These data are taken from a study of cytomegalovirus exposure and HLA in healthy donors. Findings of the study overall: Among TCR beta chains, those listed as cytomegalovirus-associated numbered about 160. Based on reports, TCR beta sequences accurately predicted HLA-A and HLA-B alleles for most subjects. A missense DCLRE1C variant was associated with V- and J-gene trimming of TCR beta chains in a later analysis, and an independent cohort replicated the association. Later examination showed HLA-associated TCR beta chains had greater clonal expansion than equally common others.

The CDR3 has 11 amino acids. V dropped 4 bases and J dropped 13 bases, with 13 bases sitting between them. CDR1 MNHEY and CDR2 SVGAGI come from the germline V gene. This receptor was obtained from a woman aged 45-65 years in good health and CMV-seropositive. The source material was PBMCs. The V gene is TRBV6-5, the J gene TRBJ1-2, with a weak D call TRBD1 (5 bases). CDR3 protein: CASSSSREATF. The CDR3, as DNA: TGTGCCAGCAGTTCCAGCAGGGAGGCCACCTTC.